The rows below give T cell receptor beta chains drawn from one sample of a study of Graves' ophthalmopathy and Graves' hyperthyroidism. TCRdb itself ran the multiplex PCR reads through MiXCR, one entry per CDR3 protein. The sample has 600,000 to 950,000 distinct CDR3 sequences, roughly 41% seen once. The sequencing sample was made of peripheral blood. These receptors originate from an adult man with Graves' ophthalmopathy. Both conserved end residues are part of each CDR3. The D gene is left open where the match is weak. Clone size appears in some rows only: once, few, many, or a class for an expanded clone.

D,size,V,CDR3
-,-,TRBV20-1,CSAREMGSNFNTEAFF
TRBD2,-,TRBV20-1,CSAPGSLAGGTQETQYF
-,-,TRBV7-2,CASVSGGNNSPLHF
-,many,TRBV2,CASSEMLDGRGEQYF
-,-,TRBV10-2,CASSESGKQPQHF
-,-,TRBV10-3,CATGSVLGSPLHF
-,-,TRBV7-9,CASSLMGRGISGANVLTF
-,-,TRBV9,CASSPQQGTARETQYF
TRBD1,-,TRBV25-1,CASIRGQGFGHSPLHF
TRBD1,-,TRBV20-1,CSAGQGIGNTF
TRBD1,-,TRBV2,CASSVSGKTGGFF
-,many,TRBV20-1,CSANRPSNTEAFF
TRBD1,-,TRBV12-3/TRBV12-4,CASTDGDRGIRTIYF
-,few,TRBV7-9,CASSMRTDPVKLFF
-,many,TRBV7-2,CASNPGTGELFF
-,-,TRBV12-3/TRBV12-4,CASSPRWRGEQYF
TRBD2,few,TRBV25-1,CANHRVLAGVADTQYF
TRBD2,few,TRBV7-3,CASSLNPAGDREQYF
-,once,TRBV19,CAGYPGPQETQYF